This TCR beta chain appears in the sequencing data of a study of control samples from healthy donors and cancer patients. The protocol was immunoSEQ multiplex PCR, while the TCRdb copy is restricted to in-frame clones and leaves out a portion. The data show 130,000 to 150,000 clones, under 95% seen once. CDR3 length: 12 amino acids. CDR1 is MNHEY, CDR2 SVGAGI, per germline. V was trimmed by 5 bases and J by 7 bases, leaving 11 bases between them. Material: blood. This TCR derives from a man aged 18 to 29 in good health. The chain recombines TRBV6-5 with TRBJ1-1, with D perhaps matching TRBD1 (6 bases). CDR3 sequence reads: CASSTGYDEAFF. DNA of the CDR3: TGTGCCAGCAGTACAGGGTATGATGAAGCTTTCTTT.